Below are 18 T cell receptor beta chains sequenced from a single sample in a study of CD8 T cells in ankylosing spondylitis. TCRdb redid the calling of the 5' RACE reads with MiXCR, one entry per CDR3 protein. The sample has about 400,000 distinct CDR3 sequences; 20% are singletons. Material for sequencing was blood, either unsorted or a sorted T cell fraction (not recorded which). The receptors stem from a male donor with ankylosing spondylitis or in good health (not recorded which).

This clonotype was observed a handful of times. The chain couples TRBV5-1 to TRBJ2-7; the match to TRBD1 covers 7 bases. There are 13 residues in the CDR3. Trimming cost V 4 bases and J 4 bases; bases outside gene matches: 5. The germline V gene encodes CDR1 SGHRS and CDR2 YFSETQ. CDR3 DNA: TGCGCCAGCAGCCAGGGGGTGTGGTACGAGCAGTACTTC. It codes for CASSQGVWYEQYF.

This clonotype has just a few counts. The chain employs TRBV19 and TRBJ2-7; unclear D gene. The germline V gene has CDR1 LNHDA and CDR2 SQIVND (reference sequence). V lost 0 bases and J lost 0, with 9 bases in between. The CDR3 consists of 15 residues. For the CDR3, the DNA is TGTGCCAGTAGTATAGAGGGTTACGGCTCCTACGAGCAGTACTTC. Translating gives CASSIEGYGSYEQYF.

This clonotype was observed a few times. The chain recombines TRBV4-2 with TRBJ2-7; 8 positions agree with TRBD2. The trim removed 1 base at V and 12 bases at J, leaving 2 bases unmatched. Germline lookup yields CDR1 LGHNA and CDR2 YNFKEQ. The CDR3 sequence is 11 residues long. CDR3 nucleotides: TGTGCCAGCAGCCAAGGGACTAGCCTGTACTTC. Amino acid sequence: CASSQGTSLYF.

This clonotype turned up a few times. This sequence joins TRBV2 and TRBJ2-7, with a tentative D call TRBD1 (6 bases). V lost 7 bases to trimming and J lost 0 bases, with 13 bases between them. CDR1 and CDR2 (germline): SNHLY, FYNNEI. This CDR3 contains 14 residues. CDR3 protein: CASIEVTGSYEQYF. The CDR3 DNA is TGTGCCAGCATCGAGGTGACAGGCTCCTACGAGCAGTACTTC.

This sequence joins TRBV4-2 and TRBJ2-5; the match to TRBD2 covers 9 bases. Losses at the gene ends were 4 bases for V and 5 bases for J; bases not matched to a gene: 11. Germline V gives CDR1 LGHNA, CDR2 YNFKEQ. This CDR3 is built from 16 residues. The CDR3 spells CASSPSRGGGAETQYF. For the CDR3, the DNA is TGTGCCAGCAGCCCCAGTAGGGGCGGGGGGGCGGAGACCCAGTACTTC.

V and J are TRBV27 and TRBJ2-5, with 10 positions matching TRBD2. Germline trimming cut 7 bases from V and 1 base from J; bases unmatched to any gene: 12. The V gene's germline CDR1 is MNHEY and CDR2 SMNVEV (reference sequence). The CDR3 loop spans 17 amino acids. CDR3 amino acids: CASKTSIAGGPQETQYF. The CDR3 coding sequence is TGTGCCAGCAAGACGAGTATAGCGGGGGGACCCCAAGAGACCCAGTACTTC.

The table lists this clonotype with a few counts. The V call is TRBV12-3 or TRBV12-4, the J call TRBJ1-3; a possible D gene is TRBD1 (5 bases). V lost 3 bases, J lost 0 bases, and 12 bases lay in between. The CDR3 runs 16 residues. CDR3 sequence (DNA): TGTGCCAGCAGTTTTGGCAGGGAGTTCTCTGGAAACACCATATATTTT. Translating gives CASSFGREFSGNTIYF.

This clonotype turned up a few times. The rearrangement uses TRBV20-1 and TRBJ1-6; a possible D gene is TRBD1 (5 bases). In germline, CDR1 is DFQATT, CDR2 SNEGSKA (reference sequence). The CDR3 spans 15 residues. Trimming removed 0 bases from V and 7 bases from J, with 13 bases in between. The CDR3 is CSARDPLGENSPLHF. The CDR3 region has the DNA TGCAGTGCTAGAGATCCCCTGGGGGAGAATTCACCCCTCCACTTT.

This clonotype has just a few counts. This sequence joins TRBV2 and TRBJ2-3, with TRBD1 matching 10 bases. After removal of 3 bases from V and 4 bases from J, the junction contained 4 bases not matched to a gene. The germline gives CDR1 SNHLY, CDR2 FYNNEI. The CDR3 sequence is 15 residues long. The CDR3 is CASSETGGFPDTQYF. As DNA, the CDR3 is TGTGCCAGCAGTGAGACAGGGGGCTTCCCAGATACGCAGTATTTT.

This clonotype was recorded a few times. V is TRBV4-1 and J is TRBJ1-2; D unclear. Germline V gives CDR1 MGHRA, CDR2 YSYEKL. The CDR3 has 14 residues. V was cut by 4 bases and J by 6 bases, with 15 bases left in between. The CDR3 loop is CASSPLPNPNGYTF. The CDR3 nucleotides read TGCGCCAGCAGCCCTTTACCTAATCCCAATGGCTACACCTTC.

This clonotype was counted at least ten times. The chain joins TRBV7-9 to TRBJ2-1, with 9 positions matching TRBD1. CDR1 SEHNR and CDR2 FQNEAQ come from the germline V gene (reference sequence). The CDR3 has 16 residues. The V and J ends lost 5 bases and 7 bases, in that order; junction bases with no gene match: 12. The CDR3 region has the DNA TGTGCCAGCAGCCTCCGGGACAGGGAGATCGGGAATGAGCAGTTCTTC. It is translated as CASSLRDREIGNEQFF.

The chain has TRBV6-5 and TRBJ2-3; D is unclear. Between the trimmed V and J ends, which lost 7 bases and 6 bases, there was a span of 8 bases. The CDR3 loop spans 11 amino acids. Germline CDR1 MNHEY, CDR2 SVGAGI. CDR3 protein: CASTLLDTQYF. DNA of the CDR3: TGTGCCAGCACCTTACTGGATACGCAGTATTTT.

This clonotype showed up many times. This chain uses TRBV29-1 with TRBJ2-4, with a tentative D call TRBD1 (6 bases). This CDR3 comprises 13 residues. Trimming removed 7 bases at V and 6 bases at J, with 16 bases between. CDR1 and CDR2 (germline): SQVTM, ANQGSEA. Here the CDR3 reads CSAELRDINIQYF. The CDR3 DNA reads as TGCAGCGCCGAGCTCCGGGACATAAACATTCAGTACTTC.

This clonotype was counted only a few times. The chain is built from TRBV29-1 and TRBJ2-5; D is undetermined. Germline values: CDR1 SQVTM, CDR2 ANQGSEA. The V end lost 8 bases, the J end lost 4 bases, and 11 bases lay between the germline ends. The CDR3 extends over 11 amino acids. CDR3 loop: CSQRFGETQYF. CDR3 in DNA: TGCAGCCAAAGGTTCGGAGAGACCCAGTACTTC.

The V and J genes are TRBV12-3 or TRBV12-4 and TRBJ2-5; tentatively, D is TRBD1 (6 bases). The CDR3 has 14 amino acids. The germline V and J ends were trimmed by 5 bases and 5 bases, with 15 bases remaining between them. The CDR3 coding sequence is TGTGCCAGCAGTCCCGCAGGGGCGCGGGAGACCCAGTACTTC. Translated: CASSPAGARETQYF.

A few counts support this clonotype. V usage is TRBV28 and J usage is TRBJ2-3; possibly TRBD2 for D (6 bases). Between the trimmed V and J ends, which lost 8 bases and 0 bases, there was a span of 12 bases. This CDR3 is built from 14 residues. Germline assignment: CDR1 MDHEN and CDR2 SYDVKM. The chain's CDR3 is CASSGGDSTDTQYF. CDR3 nucleotides: TGTGCCAGCTCCGGCGGGGATAGCACAGATACGCAGTATTTT.

This clonotype has just a few counts. The DNA for the CDR3 is TGTGCCAGCAGATATGGGGGAAGCTCCTACAATGAGCAGTTCTTC. Residues: CASRYGGSSYNEQFF. This rearrangement joins TRBV27 to TRBJ2-1; the D gene could be TRBD1 or TRBD2 (5 bases each). V lost 6 bases to trimming and J lost 0 bases, with 12 bases between them. The germline V gene encodes CDR1 MNHEY and CDR2 SMNVEV (reference sequence). This CDR3 comprises 15 residues.

The V and J genes are TRBV7-2 and TRBJ2-3; D is unresolved. This CDR3 spans 14 amino acids. V gave up 3 bases and J gave up 3 bases, with 10 bases separating them. The germline V gene encodes CDR1 SGHTA and CDR2 FQGNSA. CDR3 sequence (DNA): TGTGCCAGCAGCTTGGTAATCGAGACAGATACGCAGTATTTT. Translating gives CASSLVIETDTQYF. Full variable domain (remainder filled in from reference TRBV7-2 and TRBJ2-3): GAGVSQSPSNKVTEKGKDVELRCDPISGHTALYWYRQSLGQGLEFLIYFQGNSAPDKSGLPSDRFSAERTGGSVSTLTIQRTQQEDSAVYLCASSLVIETDTQYFGPGTRLTVL.